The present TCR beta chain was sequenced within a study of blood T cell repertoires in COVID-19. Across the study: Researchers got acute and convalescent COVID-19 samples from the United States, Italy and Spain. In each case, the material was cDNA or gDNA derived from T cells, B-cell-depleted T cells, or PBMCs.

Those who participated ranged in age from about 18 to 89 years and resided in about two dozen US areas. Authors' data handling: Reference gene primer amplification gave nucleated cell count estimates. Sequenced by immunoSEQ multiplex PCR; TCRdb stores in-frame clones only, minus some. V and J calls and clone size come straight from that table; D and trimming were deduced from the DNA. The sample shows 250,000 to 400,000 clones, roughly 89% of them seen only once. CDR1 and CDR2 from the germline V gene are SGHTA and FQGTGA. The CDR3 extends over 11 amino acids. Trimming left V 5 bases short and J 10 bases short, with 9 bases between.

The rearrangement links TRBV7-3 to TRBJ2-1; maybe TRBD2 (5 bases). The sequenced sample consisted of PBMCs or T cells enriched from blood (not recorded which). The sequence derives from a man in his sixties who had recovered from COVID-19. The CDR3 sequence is CASSQDSEQFF. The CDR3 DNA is TGTGCCAGCAGCCAGGACTCGGAGCAGTTCTTC.